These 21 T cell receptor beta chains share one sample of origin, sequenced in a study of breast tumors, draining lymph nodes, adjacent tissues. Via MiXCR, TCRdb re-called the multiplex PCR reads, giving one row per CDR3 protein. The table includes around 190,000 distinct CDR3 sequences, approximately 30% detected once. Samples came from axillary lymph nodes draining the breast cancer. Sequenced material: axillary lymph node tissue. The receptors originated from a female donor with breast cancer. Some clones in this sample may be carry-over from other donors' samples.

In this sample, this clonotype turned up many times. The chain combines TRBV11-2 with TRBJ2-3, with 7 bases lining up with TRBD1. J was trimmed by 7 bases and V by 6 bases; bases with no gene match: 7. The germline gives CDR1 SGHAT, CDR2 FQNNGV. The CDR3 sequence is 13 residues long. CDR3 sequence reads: CASSPTGDNTQYF. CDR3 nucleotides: TGTGCCAGCAGTCCTACAGGGGATAATACGCAGTATTTT.

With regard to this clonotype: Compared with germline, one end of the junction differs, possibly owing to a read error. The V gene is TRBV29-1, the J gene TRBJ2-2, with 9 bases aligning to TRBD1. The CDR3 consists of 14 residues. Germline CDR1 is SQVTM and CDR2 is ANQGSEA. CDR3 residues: CSATDRGNTGELFF. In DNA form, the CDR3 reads TGCAGCGCTACTGACAGGGGGAACACCGGGGAGCTGTTTTTC.

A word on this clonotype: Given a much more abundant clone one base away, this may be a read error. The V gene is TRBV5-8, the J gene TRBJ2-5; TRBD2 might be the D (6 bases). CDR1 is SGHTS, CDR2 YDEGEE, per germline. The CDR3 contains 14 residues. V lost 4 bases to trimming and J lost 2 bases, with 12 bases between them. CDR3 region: CASSDGGAQETQYF. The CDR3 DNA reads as TGTGCCAGCAGCGACGGCGGGGCTCAAGAGACCCAGTACTTC.

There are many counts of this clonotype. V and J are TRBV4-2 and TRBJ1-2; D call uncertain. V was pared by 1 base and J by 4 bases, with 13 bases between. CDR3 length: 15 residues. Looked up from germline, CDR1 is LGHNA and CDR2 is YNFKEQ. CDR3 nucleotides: TGTGCCAGCAGCCAAGTCGCTGGGCAAGTCTATGGCTACACCTTC. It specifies CASSQVAGQVYGYTF.

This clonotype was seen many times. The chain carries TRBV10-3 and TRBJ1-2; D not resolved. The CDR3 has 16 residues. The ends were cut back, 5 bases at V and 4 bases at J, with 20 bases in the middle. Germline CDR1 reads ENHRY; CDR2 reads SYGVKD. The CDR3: CAISPRVGDWVYGYTF. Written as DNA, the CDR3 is TGTGCCATCAGTCCCCGTGTCGGGGATTGGGTCTATGGCTACACCTTC.

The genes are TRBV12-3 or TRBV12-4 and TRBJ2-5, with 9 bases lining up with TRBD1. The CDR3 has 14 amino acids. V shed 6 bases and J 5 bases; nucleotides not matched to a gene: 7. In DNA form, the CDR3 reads TGTGCCAGCAGGGCCACAGGGGGCTGGGAGACCCAGTACTTC. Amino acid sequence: CASRATGGWETQYF.

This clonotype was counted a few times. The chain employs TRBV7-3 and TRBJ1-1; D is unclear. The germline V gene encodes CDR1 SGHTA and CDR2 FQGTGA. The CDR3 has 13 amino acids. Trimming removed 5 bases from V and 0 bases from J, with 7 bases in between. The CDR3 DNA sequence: TGTGCCAGCAGCACGTACTTGAACACTGAAGCTTTCTTT. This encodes CASSTYLNTEAFF.

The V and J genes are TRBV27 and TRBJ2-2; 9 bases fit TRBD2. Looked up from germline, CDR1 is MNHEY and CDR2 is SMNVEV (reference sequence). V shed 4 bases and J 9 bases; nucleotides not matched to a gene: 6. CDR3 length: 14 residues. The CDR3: CASSSVSSGRELFF. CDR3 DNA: TGTGCCAGCAGTTCCGTTTCTAGCGGGAGGGAGCTGTTTTTT.

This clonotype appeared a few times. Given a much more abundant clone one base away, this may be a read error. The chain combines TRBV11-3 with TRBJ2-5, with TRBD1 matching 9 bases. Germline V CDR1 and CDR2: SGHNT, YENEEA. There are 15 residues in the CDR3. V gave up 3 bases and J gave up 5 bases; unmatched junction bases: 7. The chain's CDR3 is CASSFGQGTGETQYF. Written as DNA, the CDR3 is TGTGCCAGCAGCTTCGGACAGGGGACGGGGGAGACCCAGTACTTC.

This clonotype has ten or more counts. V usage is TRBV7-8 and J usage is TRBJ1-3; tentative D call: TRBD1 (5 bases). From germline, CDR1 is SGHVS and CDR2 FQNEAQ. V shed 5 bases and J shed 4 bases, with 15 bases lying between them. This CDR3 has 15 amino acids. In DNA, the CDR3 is TGTGCCAGCAGCCTTGATCAGGGCCTAGGAAACACCATATATTTT. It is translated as CASSLDQGLGNTIYF.

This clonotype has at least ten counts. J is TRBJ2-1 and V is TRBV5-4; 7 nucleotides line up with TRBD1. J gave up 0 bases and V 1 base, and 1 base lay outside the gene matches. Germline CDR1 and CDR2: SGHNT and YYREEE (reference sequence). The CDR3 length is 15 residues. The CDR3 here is CASSLYRGSYNEQFF. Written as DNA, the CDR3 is TGTGCCAGCAGCTTGTACAGGGGCTCCTACAATGAGCAGTTCTTC.

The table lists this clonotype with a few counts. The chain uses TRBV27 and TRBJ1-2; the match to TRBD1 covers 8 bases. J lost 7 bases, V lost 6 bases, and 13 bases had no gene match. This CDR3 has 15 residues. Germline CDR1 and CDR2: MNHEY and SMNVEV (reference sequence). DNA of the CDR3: TGTGCCAGCAGACGTCGTAGCGACAGGGGTTTTGGCTACACCTTC. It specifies CASRRRSDRGFGYTF.

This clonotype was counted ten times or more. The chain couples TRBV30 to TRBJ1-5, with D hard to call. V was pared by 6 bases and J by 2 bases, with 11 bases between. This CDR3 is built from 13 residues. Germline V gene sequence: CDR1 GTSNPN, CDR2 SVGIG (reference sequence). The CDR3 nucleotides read TGTGCCTGCGGAAAAAGTGGCAATCAGCCCCAGCATTTT. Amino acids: CACGKSGNQPQHF.

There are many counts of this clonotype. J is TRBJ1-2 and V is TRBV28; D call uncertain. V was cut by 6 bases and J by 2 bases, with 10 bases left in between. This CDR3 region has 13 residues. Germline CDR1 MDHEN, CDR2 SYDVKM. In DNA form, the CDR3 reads TGTGCCAGCAGCCTCCCTCAGAACTATGGCTACACCTTC. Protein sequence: CASSLPQNYGYTF.

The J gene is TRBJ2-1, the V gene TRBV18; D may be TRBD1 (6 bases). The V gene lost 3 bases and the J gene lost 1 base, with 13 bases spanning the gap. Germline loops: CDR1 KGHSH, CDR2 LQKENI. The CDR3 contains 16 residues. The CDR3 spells CASSPFRDISYNEQFF. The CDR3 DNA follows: TGTGCCAGCTCACCCTTCCGGGACATTTCCTACAATGAGCAGTTCTTC.

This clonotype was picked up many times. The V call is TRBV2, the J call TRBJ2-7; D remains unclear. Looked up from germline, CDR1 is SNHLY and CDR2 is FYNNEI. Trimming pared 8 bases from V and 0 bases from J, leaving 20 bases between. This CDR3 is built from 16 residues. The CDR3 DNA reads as TGTGCCAGCCTGCCCGCAGGTCTCGCCTTCTCCTACGAGCAGTACTTC. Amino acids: CASLPAGLAFSYEQYF.

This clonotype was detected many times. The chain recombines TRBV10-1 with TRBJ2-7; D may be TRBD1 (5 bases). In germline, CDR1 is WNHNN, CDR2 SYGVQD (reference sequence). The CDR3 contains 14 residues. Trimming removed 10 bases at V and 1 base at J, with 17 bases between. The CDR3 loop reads CANPFPNRSYEQYF. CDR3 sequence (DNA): TGCGCCAACCCCTTTCCAAACAGGTCCTACGAGCAGTACTTC.

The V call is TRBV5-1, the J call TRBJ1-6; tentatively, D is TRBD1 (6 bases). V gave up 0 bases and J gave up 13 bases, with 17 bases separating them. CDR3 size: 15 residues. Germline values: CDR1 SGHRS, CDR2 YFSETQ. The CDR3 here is CASSLEGTSLSPLHF. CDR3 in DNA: TGCGCCAGCAGCTTGGAAGGGACAAGCCTTTCCCCCCTCCACTTT.

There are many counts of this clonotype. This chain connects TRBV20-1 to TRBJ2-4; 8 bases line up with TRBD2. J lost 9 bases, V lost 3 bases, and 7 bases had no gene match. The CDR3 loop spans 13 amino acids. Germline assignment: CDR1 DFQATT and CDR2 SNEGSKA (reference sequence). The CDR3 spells CSARGAGAGIQYF. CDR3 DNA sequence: TGCAGTGCTAGGGGAGCGGGGGCCGGCATTCAGTACTTC.

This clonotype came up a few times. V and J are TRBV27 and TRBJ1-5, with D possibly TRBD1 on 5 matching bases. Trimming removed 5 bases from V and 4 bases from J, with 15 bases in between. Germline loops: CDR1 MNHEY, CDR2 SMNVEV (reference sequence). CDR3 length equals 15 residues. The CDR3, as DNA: TGTGCCAGCAGTCCCTCCGGGACGCTTAATCAGCCCCAGCATTTT. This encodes CASSPSGTLNQPQHF.

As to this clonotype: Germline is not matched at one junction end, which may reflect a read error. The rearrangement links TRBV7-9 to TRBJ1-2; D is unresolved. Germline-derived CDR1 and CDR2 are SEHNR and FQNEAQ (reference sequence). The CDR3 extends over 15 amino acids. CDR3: CTSSLGQILDYGYPF. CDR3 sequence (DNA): TGTACCAGCAGCTTAGGTCAGATACTCGACTATGGCTACCCCTTC.